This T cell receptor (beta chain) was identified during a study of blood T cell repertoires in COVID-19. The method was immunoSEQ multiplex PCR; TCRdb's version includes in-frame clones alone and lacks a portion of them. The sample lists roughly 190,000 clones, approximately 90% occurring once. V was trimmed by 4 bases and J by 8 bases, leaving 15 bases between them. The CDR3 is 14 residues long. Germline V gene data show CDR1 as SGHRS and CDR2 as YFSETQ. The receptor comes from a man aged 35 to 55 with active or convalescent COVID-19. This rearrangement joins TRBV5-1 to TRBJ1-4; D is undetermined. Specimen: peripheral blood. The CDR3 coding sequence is TGCGCCAGCAGCCGAGCTCGAGGGAGCGAAAAACTGTTTTTT. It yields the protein CASSRARGSEKLFF.